The clone carrying this T cell receptor beta chain has more than one count but fewer than ten. The data derive from a study of cytomegalovirus exposure and HLA in healthy donors. Deletions cut 4 bases from V and 3 bases from J, with 12 bases between. Germline loops: CDR1 GTSNPN, CDR2 SVGIG (reference sequence). This CDR3 has 13 residues. It was with 60 Vbeta and 13 Jbeta primers that the PCR ran. Profiled with immunoSEQ multiplex PCR; TCRdb holds only in-frame clones, not every one. Seen here are about 190,000 clones, roughly 12% observed once, and the top ten hold under 10%. This chain uses TRBV30 with TRBJ1-2; D gene unclear. The sample was PBMCs. The TCR was taken from a man aged 50 or older in good health and CMV-seropositive. This CDR3 reads CAWTDNLDYGYTF. The CDR3 bases are TGTGCCTGGACCGACAATTTGGACTATGGCTACACCTTC.